These 32 T cell receptor beta chains came from one sample sequenced in a study of shared clonotypes between healthy human individuals. Terminally differentiated effector memory CD45RA+ cells were excluded from the naive CD8 cells, which were CD45RO-negative and positively selected for CCR7. Data came from immunoSEQ multiplex PCR; TCRdb stores just in-frame clones and leaves some out. The sample shows under 700,000 clones, roughly 95% of them seen only once. What was sequenced was naive CD8+ T cells sorted from blood. All receptors derive from a woman younger than 45 in good health.

The rearrangement uses TRBV19 and TRBJ2-1, with D possibly matching TRBD1 (5 bases). Germline values: CDR1 LNHDA, CDR2 SQIVND (reference sequence). The CDR3 spans 16 residues. Deletions cut 2 bases from V and 0 bases from J, with 11 bases between. In DNA form, the CDR3 reads TGTGCCAGTAGTATATACGGAGACAGCTCCTACAATGAGCAGTTCTTC. Translating gives CASSIYGDSSYNEQFF.

The chain combines TRBV23-1 with TRBJ2-3; 8 bases agree with TRBD1. TRBV23-1 is noted as an ORF with a role that remains uncertain. V dropped 3 bases and J dropped 0; count of bases not matched to a gene: 2. The CDR3 loop spans 15 amino acids. This CDR3 is CASSHYRGSTDTQYF. In nucleotides, the CDR3 is TGCGCCAGCAGTCACTACAGGGGGAGCACAGATACGCAGTATTTT.

This sequence joins TRBV19 and TRBJ1-1, with 9 bases lining up with TRBD1. The CDR3 has 17 amino acids. V trimming: 0 bases; J trimming: 0 bases; junction bases outside the gene matches: 5. Germline lookup yields CDR1 LNHDA and CDR2 SQIVND (reference sequence). As DNA, the CDR3 is TGTGCCAGTAGTATAGATCAAAACAGGGGGCTGAACACTGAAGCTTTCTTT. It translates to CASSIDQNRGLNTEAFF. The full variable domain, rest sourced from reference TRBV19 and TRBJ1-1, is DGGITQSPKYLFRKEGQNVTLSCEQNLNHDAMYWYRQDPGQGLRLIYYSQIVNDFQKGDIAEGYSVSREKKESFPLTVTSAQKNPTAFYLCASSIDQNRGLNTEAFFGQGTRLTVV.

The rearrangement joins TRBV19 to TRBJ1-5; TRBD1 aligns across 9 bases. V was pared by 5 bases and J by 1 base, with 6 bases of the junction left unmatched. Germline CDR1 and CDR2: LNHDA and SQIVND (reference sequence). The CDR3 extends over 16 amino acids. CDR3 region: CASSVPGQGSNQPQHF. For the CDR3, the DNA is TGTGCCAGTAGTGTACCGGGACAGGGAAGCAATCAGCCCCAGCATTTT.

J is TRBJ1-3 and V is TRBV7-2; D unresolved. Germline V gene data show CDR1 as SGHTA and CDR2 as FQGNSA. Trimming removed 2 bases from V and 3 bases from J, with 11 bases in between. The CDR3 extends over 15 amino acids. In DNA, the CDR3 is TGTGCCAGCAGCTTATCACAAACTCATGGAAACACCATATATTTT. This gives the protein CASSLSQTHGNTIYF.

J is TRBJ2-5 and V is TRBV13; TRBD2 aligns across 11 bases. The CDR3 sequence is 16 residues long. V shed 5 bases and J 3 bases; nucleotides not matched to a gene: 8. CDR1 is PRHDT and CDR2 is FYEKMQ in the germline V gene (reference sequence). CDR3 DNA: TGTGCCAGCAGCCCAAGACTAGCGGGAACTGAAGAGACCCAGTACTTC. Amino acids: CASSPRLAGTEETQYF.

V is TRBV2 and J is TRBJ2-5, with TRBD1 matching 7 bases. The CDR3 is 16 residues long. The germline CDR1 and CDR2 sequences are SNHLY and FYNNEI. Losses at the gene ends were 5 bases for V and 5 bases for J; bases not matched to a gene: 14. For the CDR3, the DNA is TGTGCCAGCAGTTCGCAAACAGGGGCTGAGGCGGAGACCCAGTACTTC. This codes for CASSSQTGAEAETQYF.

The chain combines TRBV28 with TRBJ1-1; D not resolved. V was pared by 2 bases and J by 5 bases, with 9 bases between. This CDR3 has 13 amino acids. Germline lookup yields CDR1 MDHEN and CDR2 SYDVKM. The CDR3, as DNA: TGTGCCAGCAGTTTAGATGGGGAAACTGAAGCTTTCTTT. It yields the protein CASSLDGETEAFF.

This clone was recorded only once. The rearrangement joins TRBV15 to TRBJ1-1, with 10 bases aligning to TRBD1. Germline V gene sequence: CDR1 LNHNV, CDR2 YYDKDF (reference sequence). The junction had 5 bases not matched to a gene; V was cut back by 0 bases and J by 1 base. The CDR3 is made up of 17 amino acids. The CDR3 region has the DNA TGTGCCACCAGCAGAGAGAGACAGGGGGCGGGGAACACTGAAGCTTTCTTT. This codes for CATSRERQGAGNTEAFF.

This rearrangement joins TRBV4-1 to TRBJ1-1; no definite D call. Looked up from germline, CDR1 is MGHRA and CDR2 is YSYEKL. The CDR3 spans 13 residues. V lost 0 bases to trimming and J lost 1 base, with 3 bases between them. DNA for the CDR3: TGCGCCAGCAGCCAAGAGACGAACACTGAAGCTTTCTTT. The encoded protein is CASSQETNTEAFF.

The chain links TRBV10-3 to TRBJ2-3; the D gene is possibly TRBD2 (6 bases). Germline-derived CDR1 and CDR2 are ENHRY and SYGVKD. This CDR3 is 14 amino acids long. V gave up 9 bases and J gave up 1 base, with 14 bases separating them. For the CDR3, the DNA is TGTGCCATTGACAGCGGGCTACGCACAGATACGCAGTATTTT. Translated: CAIDSGLRTDTQYF.

The chain links TRBV5-5 to TRBJ1-5; D may be TRBD1 (5 bases). The CDR3 loop spans 17 amino acids. Trimming pared 0 bases from V and 0 bases from J, leaving 13 bases between. Germline V gene lookup returns CDR1 SGHKS and CDR2 YYEKEE (reference sequence). This CDR3 is CASSLGQKTYSNQPQHF. The CDR3 DNA reads as TGTGCCAGCAGCTTGGGACAGAAGACCTATAGCAATCAGCCCCAGCATTTT.

V is TRBV5-1 and J is TRBJ1-1, with TRBD1 as a possible D gene (6 bases). Germline loops: CDR1 SGHRS, CDR2 YFSETQ. Trimming took 0 bases from V and 0 from J, leaving 15 bases between them. The CDR3 loop spans 17 amino acids. In nucleotides, the CDR3 is TGCGCCAGCAGCTTGGCCTCAGGGGCGTACATGAACACTGAAGCTTTCTTT. Residues: CASSLASGAYMNTEAFF.

J is TRBJ2-3 and V is TRBV25-1; D is tentatively TRBD1 or TRBD2 (5 bases each). The CDR3 consists of 13 residues. The V and J ends lost 3 bases and 9 bases respectively, with 13 bases between them. Germline V gives CDR1 MGHDK, CDR2 SYGVNS. The CDR3 nucleotides are TGTGCCAGCAGTGAGGGTAGAGGGGCGACGCAGTATTTT. Encoded protein: CASSEGRGATQYF.

V usage is TRBV28 and J usage is TRBJ2-2; the match to TRBD2 covers 7 bases. CDR1 and CDR2 (germline): MDHEN, SYDVKM. V was pared by 7 bases and J by 2 bases, with 7 bases of the junction left unmatched. This CDR3 region has 15 residues. The CDR3 nucleotides are TGTGCCAGCAATTTGGGGACTACCAACACCGGGGAGCTGTTTTTT. It specifies CASNLGTTNTGELFF.

V usage is TRBV19 and J usage is TRBJ1-5; D is unresolved. This CDR3 is 15 amino acids long. Trimming pared 7 bases from V and 0 bases from J, leaving 13 bases between. Germline-derived CDR1 and CDR2 are LNHDA and SQIVND (reference sequence). The CDR3 DNA reads as TGTGCCAGTAAGAGTGCAGCTTATAGCAATCAGCCCCAGCATTTT. Translated, it gives CASKSAAYSNQPQHF. The full variable domain, in which reference TRBV19 and TRBJ1-5 provide the parts outside the CDR3, is DGGITQSPKYLFRKEGQNVTLSCEQNLNHDAMYWYRQDPGQGLRLIYYSQIVNDFQKGDIAEGYSVSREKKESFPLTVTSAQKNPTAFYLCASKSAAYSNQPQHFGDGTRLSIL.

This clone was detected only once. V gene TRBV2 combines with J gene TRBJ1-2; 9 bases map to TRBD1. Looked up from germline, CDR1 is SNHLY and CDR2 is FYNNEI. This CDR3 spans 17 amino acids. The trim removed 0 bases at V and 7 bases at J, leaving 12 bases unmatched. The CDR3: CASSEALLGTGTLGYTF. For the CDR3, the DNA is TGTGCCAGCAGTGAAGCGCTTCTTGGGACAGGGACGCTTGGCTACACCTTC.

The chain recombines TRBV19 with TRBJ2-5, with 7 bases aligning to TRBD2. The end of the DNA is better explained by TRBJ2-7, so the J call may be wrong. Germline-derived CDR1 and CDR2 are LNHDA and SQIVND (reference sequence). This CDR3 has 15 residues. As DNA, the CDR3 is TGTGCCAGTACCACTTCCCTAGCGGCCTCCTACGAGCAGTACTTC. It yields the protein CASTTSLAASYEQYF.

The chain's CDR3 is CASSKTAVYYEQYF. The CDR3 DNA sequence: TGTGCCAGCAGTAAAACAGCCGTCTACTACGAGCAGTACTTC. This chain uses TRBV6-6 with TRBJ2-7; D gene ambiguous. CDR1 is MNHNY, CDR2 SVGAGI, per germline (reference sequence). The CDR3 is made up of 14 amino acids. The V gene lost 5 bases and the J gene lost 3 bases, with 14 bases spanning the gap.

The rearrangement uses TRBV11-1 and TRBJ2-7; 7 bases match TRBD1. Germline CDR1 reads SGHAT; CDR2 reads FQDESV (reference sequence). The CDR3 is 14 residues long. The junction had 6 bases not matched to a gene; V was cut back by 5 bases and J by 2 bases. DNA for the CDR3: TGTGCCAGCAGCCACCGGGACAGAGCCTACGAGCAGTACTTC. As protein: CASSHRDRAYEQYF.

This sequence joins TRBV2 and TRBJ2-7; TRBD2 agrees at 11 bases. Germline V CDR1 and CDR2: SNHLY, FYNNEI. Losses at the gene ends were 4 bases for V and 3 bases for J; bases not matched to a gene: 5. CDR3 size: 15 residues. DNA of the CDR3: TGTGCCAGCAGTGGATCCGGGACTAGCGGCTACGAGCAGTACTTC. Protein product: CASSGSGTSGYEQYF.

V is TRBV10-3 and J is TRBJ2-2; D not certain. CDR1 and CDR2 (germline): ENHRY, SYGVKD. V lost 2 bases and J lost 3, with 16 bases in between. CDR3 length equals 17 residues. The CDR3 is CAISEGPDRDDTGELFF. CDR3 DNA: TGTGCCATCAGTGAGGGACCCGACCGAGACGACACCGGGGAGCTGTTTTTT.

This clone came up once. The chain joins TRBV6-1 to TRBJ2-5; a weak D match, TRBD2 (5 bases). This CDR3 comprises 13 residues. Trimming took 4 bases from V and 2 from J, leaving 8 bases between them. Germline CDR1 MNHNS, CDR2 SASEGT. The DNA of the CDR3 is TGTGCCAGCAGTGCCCGGGGTCAAGAGACCCAGTACTTC. This gives the protein CASSARGQETQYF.

This sequence joins TRBV4-1 and TRBJ1-6, with D unresolved. Trimming stripped 2 bases from V and 5 bases from J, with 7 bases between. Germline V gives CDR1 MGHRA, CDR2 YSYEKL. The CDR3 spans 14 residues. This CDR3 reads CASSQYADNSPLHF. The CDR3 coding sequence is TGCGCCAGCAGCCAATACGCGGATAATTCACCCCTCCACTTT.

This clone has just one count. The chain is built from TRBV27 and TRBJ1-5; 8 positions match TRBD1. Germline CDR1 reads MNHEY; CDR2 reads SMNVEV (reference sequence). The CDR3 is made up of 16 amino acids. J gave up 1 base and V 5 bases, and 7 bases lay outside the gene matches. The CDR3 sequence: CASSVGQGYSNQPQHF. DNA for the CDR3: TGTGCCAGCAGTGTAGGACAGGGTTACAGCAATCAGCCCCAGCATTTT.

V is TRBV19 and J is TRBJ2-7, with D perhaps matching TRBD2 (6 bases). Per the germline V gene, CDR1 is LNHDA and CDR2 is SQIVND (reference sequence). Trimming pared 2 bases from V and 4 bases from J, leaving 12 bases between. This CDR3 has 14 residues. This CDR3 reads CASSISISGYEQYF. Written as DNA, the CDR3 is TGTGCCAGTAGTATATCGATTAGCGGTTACGAGCAGTACTTC.

The chain uses TRBV2 and TRBJ2-2; no clear D gene. Germline V CDR1 and CDR2: SNHLY, FYNNEI. The length of the CDR3 is 13 residues. V gave up 6 bases and J gave up 6 bases, with 11 bases separating them. Written as DNA, the CDR3 is TGTGCCAGCAGCCCACCCGGTTCCGGGGAGCTGTTTTTT. Amino acid sequence: CASSPPGSGELFF.

CDR3 sequence (DNA): TGTGCCAGTAGTAAATGGACAGAAGATACCGGGAAACTGTTTTTT. Protein product: CASSKWTEDTGKLFF. The V and J genes are TRBV19 and TRBJ1-4; the D gene is possibly TRBD1 (6 bases). Trimming shortened V by 4 bases and J by 11 bases, and 20 bases separated the two germline ends. Germline V gene sequence: CDR1 LNHDA, CDR2 SQIVND (reference sequence). The CDR3 runs 15 residues.

The chain couples TRBV19 to TRBJ1-2; D may be TRBD1 (5 bases). V was pared by 10 bases and J by 2 bases, with 17 bases between. Germline V gene data show CDR1 as LNHDA and CDR2 as SQIVND (reference sequence). CDR3 size: 14 residues. CDR3 protein: CATKPGQTNYGYTF. In DNA, the CDR3 is TGTGCCACCAAACCGGGGCAGACAAACTATGGCTACACCTTC.

The CDR3 reads CASSPGGGEVTDTQYF. For the CDR3, the DNA is TGTGCCAGCAGCCCGGGAGGGGGCGAGGTCACAGATACGCAGTATTTT. The V gene is TRBV7-9, the J gene TRBJ2-3, with D possibly matching TRBD2 (8 bases). Trimming stripped 5 bases from V and 2 bases from J, with 17 bases between. The CDR3 runs 16 residues. The V gene's germline CDR1 is SEHNR and CDR2 FQNEAQ (reference sequence).

CDR3 protein: CASSQGMGRNSYEQYF. CDR3 nucleotides: TGCGCCAGCAGCCAAGGGATGGGACGTAACTCCTACGAGCAGTACTTC. The chain employs TRBV4-1 and TRBJ2-7; D could derive from TRBD1 or TRBD2 (5 bases each). The V gene lost 1 base and the J gene lost 0 bases, with 13 bases spanning the gap. This CDR3 has 16 residues. Germline CDR1 MGHRA, CDR2 YSYEKL.

The rearrangement joins TRBV29-1 to TRBJ2-7; 7 positions match TRBD1. In germline, CDR1 is SQVTM, CDR2 ANQGSEA. The V gene end was trimmed by 6 bases and the J gene end by 1 base; junction bases not matched to a gene: 6. The CDR3 consists of 13 residues. As DNA, the CDR3 is TGCAGCGTCCGTGGGACAGTTTCCTACGAGCAGTACTTC. Translation: CSVRGTVSYEQYF.